This is a list of T cell receptor beta chains from one sample in a study of cytotoxic CD8 clonotypes in ibrutinib-treated CLL. The assay was immunoSEQ multiplex PCR, and TCRdb's table has in-frame clones only and misses some. This sample has just under 70,000 clones, with roughly 72% found just once. The specimen comprised PBMCs, sampled after 12 months of ibrutinib treatment. The receptors shown here come from a human donor with chronic lymphocytic leukemia. Each CDR3 is given with its conserved first and last residue. The D gene is left open where the match is weak. The listing skips clone size in some rows; elsewhere it reads once, few, many or a size class.

TRBJ2-2	few	14	TRBD1	TRBV10-2	TGCGCCAGCAGTCGGGACAGGCACACCGGGGAGCTGTTTTTT	CASSRDRHTGELFF
TRBJ1-1	once	12	-	TRBV5-6	TGTGCCAGCAGCTTGAGGGGCAGGGTAGCTTTCTTT	CASSLRGRVAFF
TRBJ1-2	-	12	-	TRBV30	TGTGCCTGGAGTGTCATACCTATGGGCTACACCTTC	CAWSVIPMGYTF
TRBJ1-4	-	13	-	TRBV29-1	TGCAGCGTTGCGGCAGGGCCAGGGGAAAAACTGTTTTTT	CSVAAGPGEKLFF
TRBJ1-2	few	13	-	TRBV4-1	TGCGCCAGCAGCCAAGGAAGAGGGTTTGGCTACACCTTC	CASSQGRGFGYTF
TRBJ2-1	-	16	-	TRBV9	TGTGCCAGCAGCCCCCGAGAAGGGGGGACAAACAATGAGCAGTTCTTC	CASSPREGGTNNEQFF
TRBJ1-1	few	17	TRBD1	TRBV15	TGTGCCACCAGCACCCGACAGGGGGCGAGGGGTGGCACTGAAGCTTTCTTT	CATSTRQGARGGTEAFF
TRBJ2-7	few	15	-	TRBV19	TGTGCCAGTAGTCCGCGGACAGCCCTTCGTCCCGAGCAGTACTTC	CASSPRTALRPEQYF
TRBJ2-7	-	15	-	TRBV5-4	TGTGCCAGCAGCCCTGGTGCGGGCAGCTCCTACGAGCAGTACTTC	CASSPGAGSSYEQYF
TRBJ1-6	-	16	TRBD1	TRBV19	TGTGCCAGTAGTATTTCCACAGGGGTACATAATTCACCCCTCCACTTT	CASSISTGVHNSPLHF